One sample yielded the 16 T cell receptor beta chains listed below, sequenced in a study of PD-1 blockade in mismatch repair-deficient tumors. TCRdb's copy holds only in-frame clones and misses some; the assay was immunoSEQ multiplex PCR. The repertoire consists of around 39,000 clones, with approximately 83% occurring once and the leading ten covering 0.9% to 1.2%. The sequences come from PBMCs, collected 38 weeks after starting pembrolizumab. These receptors came from an adult with mismatch repair-deficient cancer.

V and J are TRBV6-5 and TRBJ2-2; maybe TRBD2 (7 bases). CDR1 and CDR2 from the germline V gene are MNHEY and SVGAGI. With 3 bases removed from V and 5 bases from J, the gap between germline ends came to 16 bases. This CDR3 contains 16 residues. The CDR3 region is CASSYGGGGATGELFF. The DNA for the CDR3 is TGTGCCAGCAGTTATGGGGGTGGGGGGGCTACCGGGGAGCTGTTTTTT.

The V and J genes are TRBV28 and TRBJ1-5; no clear D gene. The CDR3 consists of 13 residues. Germline CDR1 reads MDHEN; CDR2 reads SYDVKM. V was cut by 8 bases and J by 0 bases, with 8 bases left in between. The CDR3 is CASETISNQPQHF. The CDR3 nucleotides read TGTGCCAGCGAAACAATTAGCAATCAGCCCCAGCATTTT.

J is TRBJ2-2 and V is TRBV7-3; 12 bases are a match to TRBD2. The CDR3 contains 19 residues. Unmatched junction bases numbered 11, after V lost 4 bases and J lost 2 bases. The germline CDR1 and CDR2 sequences are SGHTA and FQGTGA. The CDR3: CASSSRGLAGGKNTGELFF. CDR3 DNA sequence: TGTGCCAGCAGCTCCAGAGGGCTAGCGGGAGGGAAAAACACCGGGGAGCTGTTTTTT.

The rearrangement links TRBV6-1 to TRBJ2-7; 8 bases fit TRBD1. V lost 5 bases and J lost 4; bases outside the gene matches: 10. CDR1 is MNHNS, CDR2 SASEGT, per germline. The CDR3 extends over 15 amino acids. In DNA, the CDR3 is TGTGCCAGCAGTAACTTCGGACAGGGTGGGTACGAGCAGTACTTC. Translation: CASSNFGQGGYEQYF.

The CDR3 coding sequence is TGTGCCAGCGAGGTATACAATGAGCAGTTCTTC. Residues: CASEVYNEQFF. The J gene is TRBJ2-1, the V gene TRBV28; D ambiguous. V was cut by 8 bases and J by 4 bases, with 6 bases left in between. This CDR3 comprises 11 residues. Per the germline V gene, CDR1 is MDHEN and CDR2 is SYDVKM.

The chain couples TRBV5-4 to TRBJ2-5; D is ambiguous. Germline-derived CDR1 and CDR2 are SGHNT and YYREEE (reference sequence). The CDR3 is 17 amino acids. V lost 0 bases and J lost 2, with 17 bases in between. The CDR3 nucleotides read TGTGCCAGCAGCTTGGGTGCCTCGGGTCCCCTGCAAGAGACCCAGTACTTC. Protein product: CASSLGASGPLQETQYF.

The chain is built from TRBV5-1 and TRBJ2-3; 9 nucleotides align to TRBD1. Looked up from germline, CDR1 is SGHRS and CDR2 is YFSETQ. The CDR3 extends over 18 amino acids. Losses at the gene ends were 3 bases for V and 0 bases for J; bases not matched to a gene: 11. The CDR3 spells CASSSARDRAASTDTQYF. The CDR3 DNA reads TGCGCCAGCAGCTCCGCCCGGGACAGGGCCGCGAGCACAGATACGCAGTATTTT.

The chain employs TRBV7-2 and TRBJ2-2; 9 nucleotides agree with TRBD1. This CDR3 comprises 16 residues. The germline V gene encodes CDR1 SGHTA and CDR2 FQGNSA. The V gene end was trimmed by 5 bases and the J gene end by 2 bases; junction bases not matched to a gene: 6. The CDR3 coding sequence is TGTGCCAGCAGCGCGGTGGGACAGGGCAACACCGGGGAGCTGTTTTTT. It codes for CASSAVGQGNTGELFF. The entire variable domain, with the rest obtained from reference TRBV7-2 and TRBJ2-2, is as follows: GAGVSQSPSNKVTEKGKDVELRCDPISGHTALYWYRQSLGQGLEFLIYFQGNSAPDKSGLPSDRFSAERTGGSVSTLTIQRTQQEDSAVYLCASSAVGQGNTGELFFGEGSRLTVL.

This clone came up a few times. The chain joins TRBV5-1 to TRBJ2-7; tentative D call: TRBD2 (6 bases). The V gene lost 4 bases and the J gene lost 7 bases, with 15 bases spanning the gap. The length of the CDR3 is 13 residues. Per germline, CDR1 SGHRS and CDR2 YFSETQ. The CDR3 loop is CASSERTTEEQYF. The CDR3 DNA sequence: TGCGCCAGCAGCGAACGGACTACGGAGGAGCAGTACTTC.

This clone was counted once. V usage is TRBV25-1 and J usage is TRBJ1-3; 10 bases align to TRBD1. This CDR3 is 18 amino acids long. V shed 1 base, J shed 2 bases, and the junction held 8 bases outside the gene matches. Per the germline V gene, CDR1 is MGHDK and CDR2 is SYGVNS. The CDR3 spells CASSEWGGQGGPGNTIYF. The CDR3, as DNA: TGTGCCAGCAGTGAATGGGGCGGACAGGGGGGACCTGGAAACACCATATATTTT.

V usage is TRBV6-6 and J usage is TRBJ2-3; TRBD2 might be the D (5 bases). Trimming took off 6 bases at V and 2 bases at J, with 12 bases between the two ends. CDR1 is MNHNY and CDR2 is SVGAGI in the germline V gene (reference sequence). CDR3 length: 14 residues. CDR3 protein: CASRALGNTDTQYF. The CDR3, as DNA: TGTGCCAGCAGGGCACTAGGGAACACAGATACGCAGTATTTT.

The V gene is TRBV7-8, the J gene TRBJ2-1, with D maybe TRBD2 (5 bases). Germline V CDR1 and CDR2: SGHVS, FQNEAQ. This CDR3 spans 15 amino acids. V dropped 5 bases and J dropped 0 bases, with 11 bases sitting between them. The CDR3 sequence: CASSILAVSYNEQFF. The CDR3 bases are TGTGCCAGCAGCATCCTAGCCGTCTCCTACAATGAGCAGTTCTTC.

The table lists this clone with a count of one. The chain recombines TRBV19 with TRBJ2-2, with D hard to call. The germline V and J ends were trimmed by 3 bases and 7 bases, with 15 bases remaining between them. The CDR3 spans 15 residues. Looked up from germline, CDR1 is LNHDA and CDR2 is SQIVND (reference sequence). The CDR3 DNA reads TGTGCCAGTAGTATTCCCCTACAGTGGCGCGGGGAGCTGTTTTTT. Translation gives CASSIPLQWRGELFF.

The rearrangement uses TRBV6-1 and TRBJ2-7; 9 bases line up with TRBD2. The CDR3 runs 13 residues. V was clipped by 7 bases and J by 5 bases; unmatched bases: 6. Germline values: CDR1 MNHNS, CDR2 SASEGT. DNA for the CDR3: TGTGCCAGCACGGGCGGGGGGGGTGACGAGCAGTACTTC. This gives the protein CASTGGGGDEQYF.

The rearrangement links TRBV27 to TRBJ1-1; 7 nucleotides agree with TRBD1. There are 14 residues in the CDR3. V dropped 5 bases and J dropped 1; count of bases not matched to a gene: 4. The germline gives CDR1 MNHEY, CDR2 SMNVEV (reference sequence). CDR3 in amino acids: CASSRQGPNTEAFF. CDR3 bases: TGTGCCAGCAGTCGACAGGGACCGAACACTGAAGCTTTCTTT.

J is TRBJ2-1 and V is TRBV5-1; the match to TRBD1 covers 8 bases. V trimming: 4 bases; J trimming: 1 base; junction bases outside the gene matches: 7. Germline CDR1 reads SGHRS; CDR2 reads YFSETQ. The CDR3 has 16 amino acids. CDR3 loop: CASSRTGLRSYNEQFF. The CDR3 DNA is TGCGCCAGCAGCCGGACAGGGCTTCGGTCCTACAATGAGCAGTTCTTC.